Below, 19 T cell receptor beta chains from the same sample are listed, as sequenced in a study of T cell responses to AZD1222 COVID-19 vaccine. Sequenced by immunoSEQ multiplex PCR; TCRdb stores in-frame clones only, minus some. The table shows around 100,000 clones, with 70% to 90% occurring only once. Specimen: peripheral blood, collected 28 days after the second AZD1222 dose. The receptor set was obtained from an adult who received the AZD1222 COVID-19 vaccine.

This clone was observed once. V and J are TRBV12-3 or TRBV12-4 and TRBJ1-2; D is ambiguous. This CDR3 has 13 amino acids. V shed 2 bases and J shed 1 base, with 5 bases lying between them. In nucleotides, the CDR3 is TGTGCCAGCAGTTTAAGGGATAACTATGGCTACACCTTC. Translating gives CASSLRDNYGYTF.

The rearrangement links TRBV2 to TRBJ2-7; D remains unclear. Trimming took 6 bases from V and 2 from J, leaving 5 bases between them. Germline V gene sequence: CDR1 SNHLY, CDR2 FYNNEI. The CDR3 contains 11 residues. The CDR3 spells CASSEPYEQYF. The DNA of the CDR3 is TGTGCCAGCAGCGAACCCTACGAGCAGTACTTC.

This chain's CDR3 is CASSSVLGLVGETQYF. The CDR3 DNA follows: TGTGCCAGCAGCTCAGTTCTCGGACTCGTGGGAGAGACCCAGTACTTC. The chain employs TRBV14 and TRBJ2-5; TRBD2 might be the D (5 bases). The germline V and J ends were trimmed by 5 bases and 4 bases, with 20 bases remaining between them. Germline V gene data show CDR1 as SGHDN and CDR2 as FVKESK. The CDR3 is 16 amino acids.

The J gene is TRBJ2-5, the V gene TRBV5-5, with D possibly matching TRBD1 (6 bases). Trimming took off 7 bases at V and 1 base at J, with 17 bases between the two ends. CDR1 SGHKS and CDR2 YYEKEE come from the germline V gene (reference sequence). This CDR3 comprises 15 residues. DNA for the CDR3: TGTGCCAGCGGGGTCCTACAGGGTTTCCAAGAGACCCAGTACTTC. Translating it yields CASGVLQGFQETQYF.

Only a few counts were recorded for this clone. This chain uses TRBV6-5 with TRBJ1-3; 8 positions agree with TRBD1. This CDR3 spans 15 amino acids. Germline CDR1 reads MNHEY; CDR2 reads SVGAGI. With V trimmed by 6 bases and J by 3 bases, 7 bases remained unmatched. As DNA, the CDR3 is TGTGCCAGCAGGCATGACAGGGGCTATGGAAACACCATATATTTT. Translated, it gives CASRHDRGYGNTIYF.

This chain uses TRBV7-2 with TRBJ2-5; a possible D gene is TRBD2 (5 bases). CDR1 and CDR2 from the germline V gene are SGHTA and FQGNSA. The CDR3 totals 16 residues. V was pared by 2 bases and J by 4 bases, with 17 bases between. The CDR3 sequence is CASSLRGSSARETQYF. CDR3 bases: TGTGCCAGCAGCTTAAGAGGTAGTAGCGCTCGAGAGACCCAGTACTTC. Filled out from reference TRBV7-2 and TRBJ2-5, the complete variable domain reads GAGVSQSPSNKVTEKGKDVELRCDPISGHTALYWYRQSLGQGLEFLIYFQGNSAPDKSGLPSDRFSAERTGGSVSTLTIQRTQQEDSAVYLCASSLRGSSARETQYFGPGTRLLVL.

J is TRBJ1-5 and V is TRBV15; 8 bases line up with TRBD1. CDR3 length: 15 residues. J was trimmed by 4 bases and V by 0 bases; bases with no gene match: 2. CDR1 and CDR2 from the germline V gene are LNHNV and YYDKDF (reference sequence). The CDR3 sequence: CATSRDRGLNQPQHF. The CDR3 DNA is TGTGCCACCAGCAGAGACAGGGGGCTTAATCAGCCCCAGCATTTT.

This clone is medium-sized within its sample. This chain links TRBV7-3 with TRBJ2-6; possibly TRBD2 for D (6 bases). Per the germline V gene, CDR1 is SGHTA and CDR2 is FQGTGA. The CDR3 has 16 residues. Trimming removed 5 bases at V and 1 base at J, with 12 bases between. CDR3 bases: TGTGCCAGCAGCGGAGGGATGGGATCTGGGGCCAACGTCCTGACTTTC. Translating it yields CASSGGMGSGANVLTF.

V gene TRBV18 combines with J gene TRBJ2-1, with a weak D call TRBD2 (6 bases). The germline gives CDR1 KGHSH, CDR2 LQKENI. The CDR3 has 15 amino acids. Between the trimmed V and J ends, which lost 5 bases and 9 bases, there was a span of 20 bases. CDR3 coding DNA: TGTGCCAGCTCATTGGCCGAGAGGGAGGATAGTGAGCAGTTCTTC. Translated, it gives CASSLAEREDSEQFF. The variable domain in full, with the rest retrieved from reference TRBV18 and TRBJ2-1, is NAGVMQNPRHLVRRRGQEARLRCSPMKGHSHVYWYRQLPEEGLKFMVYLQKENIIDESGMPKERFSAEFPKEGPSILRIQQVVRGDSAAYFCASSLAEREDSEQFFGPGTRLTVL.

The count of this clone is one. V is TRBV14 and J is TRBJ2-1; possibly TRBD1 for D (6 bases). This CDR3 spans 13 amino acids. The V end lost 0 bases, the J end lost 15 bases, and 15 bases lay between the germline ends. The V gene's germline CDR1 is SGHDN and CDR2 FVKESK. This CDR3 reads CASSQDHVRGPFF. The CDR3 DNA reads TGTGCCAGCAGCCAAGATCATGTCAGGGGACCGTTCTTC. The full variable domain, in which reference TRBV14 and TRBJ2-1 provide the parts outside the CDR3, is EAGVTQFPSHSVIEKGQTVTLRCDPISGHDNLYWYRRVMGKEIKFLLHFVKESKQDESGMPNNRFLAERTGGTYSTLKVQPAELEDSGVYFCASSQDHVRGPFFGPGTRLTVL.

This sequence joins TRBV12-3 or TRBV12-4 and TRBJ2-5, with a tentative D call TRBD2 (5 bases). CDR3 length equals 12 residues. The ends were cut back, 4 bases at V and 3 bases at J, with 6 bases in the middle. The CDR3 reads CASSSGEETQYF. DNA of the CDR3: TGTGCCAGCAGTTCCGGGGAAGAGACCCAGTACTTC.

The CDR3 region has the DNA TGCGCCAGCAGCCAAGCGTTGTCTTATGGAACTATTTCCTACGAGCAGTACTTC. Amino acid sequence: CASSQALSYGTISYEQYF. The rearrangement uses TRBV4-3 and TRBJ2-7; D remains ambiguous. The germline V gene has CDR1 LGHNA and CDR2 YSLEER. The CDR3 has 18 residues. Between the trimmed V and J ends, which lost 1 base and 1 base, there was a span of 20 bases.

The table lists this clone with a count of one. The V gene is TRBV19, the J gene TRBJ1-5; D unclear. CDR3 length equals 13 residues. V was clipped by 7 bases and J by 4 bases, with 11 bases between them. Germline V gene sequence: CDR1 LNHDA, CDR2 SQIVND (reference sequence). CDR3 DNA: TGTGCCAGTACCTTGTATCCGAATCAGCCCCAGCATTTT. Translation gives CASTLYPNQPQHF.

The chain uses TRBV7-9 and TRBJ2-7, with D perhaps TRBD2 (5 bases). Trimming took off 4 bases at V and 2 bases at J, with 12 bases between the two ends. CDR1 and CDR2 from the germline V gene are SEHNR and FQNEAQ (reference sequence). The CDR3 spans 14 residues. In DNA form, the CDR3 reads TGTGCCAGCAGCTCGACCAGCGGAACCTACGAGCAGTACTTC. As protein: CASSSTSGTYEQYF.

V and J are TRBV6-5 and TRBJ1-3, with D possibly TRBD1 on 5 matching bases. Trimming stripped 4 bases from V and 0 bases from J, with 10 bases between. This CDR3 is 15 amino acids long. Germline values: CDR1 MNHEY, CDR2 SVGAGI. CDR3 sequence: CASSSRTLSGNTIYF. The CDR3 DNA reads TGTGCCAGCAGTTCCCGGACACTCTCTGGAAACACCATATATTTT.

The chain employs TRBV28 and TRBJ1-2; 11 bases line up with TRBD1. The V and J ends lost 2 bases and 7 bases, in that order; junction bases with no gene match: 3. The germline CDR1 and CDR2 sequences are MDHEN and SYDVKM. The CDR3 is made up of 14 amino acids. CDR3 sequence: CASSLRDRGAGYTF. The CDR3 DNA is TGTGCCAGCAGTTTACGGGACAGGGGGGCTGGCTACACCTTC.

The gene calls are TRBV5-8 and TRBJ2-4; D assignment may be TRBD1 or TRBD2 (5 bases each). The germline CDR1 and CDR2 sequences are SGHTS and YDEGEE. Deletions cut 1 base from V and 3 bases from J, with 8 bases between. The CDR3 is 14 residues long. The CDR3 bases are TGTGCCAGCAGCTTGCCGGGGCTCAAAAACATTCAGTACTTC. It translates to CASSLPGLKNIQYF. The full variable domain, completed using reference TRBV5-8 and TRBJ2-4, is EAGVTQSPTHLIKTRGQQATLRCSPISGHTSVYWYQQALGLGLQFLLWYDEGEERNRGNFPPRFSGRQFPNYSSELNVNALELEDSALYLCASSLPGLKNIQYFGAGTRLSVL.

There are a few counts of this clone. The J gene is TRBJ2-7, the V gene TRBV6-5, with TRBD1 matching over 9 bases. Germline lookup yields CDR1 MNHEY and CDR2 SVGAGI. The CDR3 is 15 residues long. The V segment lost 5 bases and the J segment 4 bases; nucleotides outside the gene matches: 9. The CDR3 nucleotides read TGTGCCAGCAGTCAACCGGGACAGGGACTTTACGAGCAGTACTTC. It specifies CASSQPGQGLYEQYF.

The chain is built from TRBV19 and TRBJ1-1; 9 bases align to TRBD1. The CDR3 is 15 residues long. J gave up 1 base and V 7 bases, and 7 bases lay outside the gene matches. Germline-derived CDR1 and CDR2 are LNHDA and SQIVND (reference sequence). CDR3 amino acids: CASIKPGQGNTEAFF. The CDR3 nucleotides are TGTGCCAGTATTAAACCGGGACAGGGGAACACTGAAGCTTTCTTT. The full variable domain, in which reference TRBV19 and TRBJ1-1 provide the parts outside the CDR3, is DGGITQSPKYLFRKEGQNVTLSCEQNLNHDAMYWYRQDPGQGLRLIYYSQIVNDFQKGDIAEGYSVSREKKESFPLTVTSAQKNPTAFYLCASIKPGQGNTEAFFGQGTRLTVV.